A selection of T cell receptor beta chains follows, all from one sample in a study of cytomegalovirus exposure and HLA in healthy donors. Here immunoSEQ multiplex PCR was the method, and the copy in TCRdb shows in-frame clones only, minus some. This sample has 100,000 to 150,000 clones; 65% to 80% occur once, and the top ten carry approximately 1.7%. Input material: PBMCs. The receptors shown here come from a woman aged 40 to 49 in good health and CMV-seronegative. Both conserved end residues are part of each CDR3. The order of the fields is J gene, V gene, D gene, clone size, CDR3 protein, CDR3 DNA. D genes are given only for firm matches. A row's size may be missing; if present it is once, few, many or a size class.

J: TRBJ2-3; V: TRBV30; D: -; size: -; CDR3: CAWSVLWGSRGDTQYF; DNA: TGTGCCTGGAGTGTACTATGGGGGAGCAGGGGAGATACGCAGTATTTT
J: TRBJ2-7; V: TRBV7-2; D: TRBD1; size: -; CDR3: CASSFQTGGTYEQYF; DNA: TGTGCCAGCAGCTTTCAGACAGGGGGCACGTACGAGCAGTACTTC
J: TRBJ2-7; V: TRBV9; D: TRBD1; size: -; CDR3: CASSPLTGGNEQYF; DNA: TGTGCCAGCAGCCCCCTGACAGGGGGCAACGAGCAGTACTTC
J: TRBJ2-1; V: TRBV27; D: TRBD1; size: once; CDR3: CASTTGTGRYEQFF; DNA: TGTGCCAGCACCACCGGGACAGGGCGCTATGAGCAGTTCTTC
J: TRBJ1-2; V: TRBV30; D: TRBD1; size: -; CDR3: CAWSVVSSGIIFSSGQRRLHF; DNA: TGTGCCTGGAGTGTAGTGAGTTCGGGGATTATTTTTAGCTCGGGACAGCGCCGACTTCACTTC
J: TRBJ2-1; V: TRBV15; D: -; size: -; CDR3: CATSVGQMDRYNEQFF; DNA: TGTGCCACCAGCGTCGGACAGATGGATCGCTACAATGAGCAGTTCTTC
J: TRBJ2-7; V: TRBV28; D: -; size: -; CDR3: CASSTDQGIYSEQYF; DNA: TGTGCCAGCAGTACCGACCAGGGAATTTATTCCGAGCAGTACTTC
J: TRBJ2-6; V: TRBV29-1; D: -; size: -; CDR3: CSVQAGANVLTF; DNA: TGCAGCGTTCAGGCTGGGGCCAACGTCCTGACTTTC
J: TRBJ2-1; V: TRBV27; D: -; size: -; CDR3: CASSPATPVSGSYNEQFF; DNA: TGTGCCAGCAGCCCCGCCACGCCAGTAAGCGGCTCCTACAATGAGCAGTTCTTC
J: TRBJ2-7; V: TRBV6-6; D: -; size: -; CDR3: CASSYSGTPSGEQYF; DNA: TGTGCCAGCAGTTACTCCGGGACACCCTCTGGCGAGCAGTACTTC
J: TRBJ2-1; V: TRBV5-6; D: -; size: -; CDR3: CASSFQVMPSYNEQFF; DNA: TGTGCCAGCAGCTTTCAGGTCATGCCGTCCTACAATGAGCAGTTCTTC
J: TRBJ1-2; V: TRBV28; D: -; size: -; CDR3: CASRPQGTIHGYTF; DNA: TGTGCCAGCAGGCCCCAGGGGACCATACATGGCTACACCTTC
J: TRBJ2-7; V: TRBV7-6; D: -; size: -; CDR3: CASSFGGSSYEQYF; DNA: TGTGCCAGCAGCTTCGGGGGAAGTTCCTACGAGCAGTACTTC
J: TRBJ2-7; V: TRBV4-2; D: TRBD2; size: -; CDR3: CASSQRLAGSYEQYF; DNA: TGTGCCAGCAGCCAGAGACTAGCGGGGAGCTACGAGCAGTACTTC
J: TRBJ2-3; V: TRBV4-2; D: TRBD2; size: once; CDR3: CASSQGTSGGTDTQYF; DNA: TGTGCCAGCAGCCAAGGGACTAGCGGGGGCACAGATACGCAGTATTTT
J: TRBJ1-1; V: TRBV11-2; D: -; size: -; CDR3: CASSPGGWPTEAFF; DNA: TGTGCCAGCAGCCCTGGGGGGTGGCCCACTGAAGCTTTCTTT
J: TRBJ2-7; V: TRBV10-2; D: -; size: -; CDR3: CASSESIRRTGNYYEQYF; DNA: TGCGCCAGCAGTGAGTCAATAAGAAGGACTGGGAACTACTACGAGCAGTACTTC
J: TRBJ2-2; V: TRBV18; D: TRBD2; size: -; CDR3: CASSPQLAGENTGELFF; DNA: TGTGCCAGCTCACCACAGCTAGCGGGGGAAAACACCGGGGAGCTGTTTTTT
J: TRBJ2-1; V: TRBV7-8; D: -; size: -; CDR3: CASSLVTGFHNEQFF; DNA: TGTGCCAGCAGCTTAGTAACAGGGTTCCACAATGAGCAGTTCTTC
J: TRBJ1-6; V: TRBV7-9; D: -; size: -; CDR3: CASSLGSGGLAPLHF; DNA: TGTGCCAGCAGCTTAGGGTCTGGCGGCCTGGCACCCCTCCACTTT
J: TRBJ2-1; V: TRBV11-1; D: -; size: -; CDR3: CASSLSWNEQFF; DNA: TGTGCCAGCAGCCTTAGCTGGAATGAGCAGTTCTTC
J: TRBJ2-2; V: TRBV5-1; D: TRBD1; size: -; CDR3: CASSPGQGARSTGELFF; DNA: TGCGCCAGCAGCCCGGGACAGGGGGCGCGATCAACCGGGGAGCTGTTTTTT
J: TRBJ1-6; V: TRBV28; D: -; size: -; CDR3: CASSLYRVSNSPLHF; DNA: TGTGCCAGCAGTCTTTACAGGGTGTCTAATTCACCCCTCCACTTT
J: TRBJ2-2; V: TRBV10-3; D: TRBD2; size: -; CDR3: CATGIAGGVLNTGELFF; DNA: TGTGCCACCGGGATAGCGGGAGGTGTTCTAAACACCGGGGAGCTGTTTTTT